These T cell receptor beta chains were read from a single sample in a study of OX40 agonist ivuxolimab in advanced cancers. TCRdb's copy holds only in-frame clones and misses some; the assay was immunoSEQ multiplex PCR. The sample lists about 88,000 clones; about 83% were seen once. Sequences were derived from CD4+ or CD8+ T cells sorted from blood, sampled in a trial of the OX40 agonist ivuxolimab. The receptor source for this set is an adult with an advanced solid tumor such as melanoma, head and neck, liver or kidney cancer. CDR3s include the opening cysteine and the closing phenylalanine or tryptophan. The D gene is left open where the match is weak. Size values are once, few and many counts, or a class for expanded clones, and some rows have none.

>TRBV9|TRBD1|TRBJ1-2|.
CASSVPGTGGASYTF
TGTGCCAGCAGCGTGCCGGGGACAGGGGGCGCAAGCTACACCTTC
>TRBV10-2|TRBD1|TRBJ2-7|once
CASSELDRAYEQYF
TGCGCCAGCAGTGAGTTGGACAGGGCCTACGAGCAGTACTTC
>TRBV19|TRBD1|TRBJ1-1|.
CASGWTGGAGTEAFF
TGTGCCAGTGGATGGACAGGGGGCGCGGGAACTGAAGCTTTCTTT
>TRBV18|TRBD1|TRBJ1-4|.
CASSPGQLNEKLFF
TGTGCCAGCTCCCCGGGACAGCTTAATGAAAAACTGTTTTTT
>TRBV4-3|.|TRBJ2-3|.
CASSQGDKTDTQYF
TGCGCCAGCAGCCAGGGGGACAAGACAGATACGCAGTATTTT
>TRBV6-1|TRBD1|TRBJ2-1|.
CASKTGGNYNEQFF
TGTGCCAGCAAGACAGGGGGGAACTACAATGAGCAGTTCTTC
>TRBV11-2|TRBD2|TRBJ2-5|.
CASSLVGLAGAQETQYF
TGTGCCAGCAGCTTAGTGGGCCTAGCGGGGGCTCAAGAGACCCAGTACTTC
>TRBV7-2|.|TRBJ2-2|.
CASSLVGNTGELFF
TGTGCCAGCAGCTTAGTAGGTAACACCGGGGAGCTGTTTTTT
>TRBV19|TRBD1|TRBJ2-6|.
CASSEGQVLSGANVLTF
TGTGCCAGTAGCGAGGGACAGGTTCTCTCTGGGGCCAACGTCCTGACTTTC
>TRBV29-1|.|TRBJ1-1|.
CSVHLDSVNTEAFF
TGCAGCGTTCATCTGGACAGCGTGAACACTGAAGCTTTCTTT
>TRBV5-1|.|TRBJ2-1|.
CASSMGLQSSYNEQFF
TGCGCCAGCAGCATGGGACTTCAAAGCTCCTACAATGAGCAGTTCTTC
>TRBV5-6|TRBD2|TRBJ2-5|.
CASRVSPGGRRETQYF
TGTGCCAGCCGGGTCTCTCCGGGGGGGAGACGAGAGACCCAGTACTTC